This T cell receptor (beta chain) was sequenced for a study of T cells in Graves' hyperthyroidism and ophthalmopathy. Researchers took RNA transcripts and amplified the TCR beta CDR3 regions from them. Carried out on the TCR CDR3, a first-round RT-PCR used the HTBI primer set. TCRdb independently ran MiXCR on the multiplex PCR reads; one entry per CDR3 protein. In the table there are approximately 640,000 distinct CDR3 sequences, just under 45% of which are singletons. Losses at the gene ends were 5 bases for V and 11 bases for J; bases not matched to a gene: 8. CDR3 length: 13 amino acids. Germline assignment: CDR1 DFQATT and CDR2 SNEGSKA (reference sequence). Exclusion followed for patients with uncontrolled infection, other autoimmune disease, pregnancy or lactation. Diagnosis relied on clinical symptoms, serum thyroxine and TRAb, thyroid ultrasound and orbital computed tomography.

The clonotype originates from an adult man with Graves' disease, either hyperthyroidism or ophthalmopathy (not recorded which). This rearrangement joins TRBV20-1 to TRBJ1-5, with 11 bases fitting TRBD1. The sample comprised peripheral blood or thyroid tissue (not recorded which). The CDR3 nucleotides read TGCAGTGCTTCTATCGGGACAGGGGGAGCCCAGCATTTT. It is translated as CSASIGTGGAQHF.